The entry below gives a single T cell receptor beta chain sequence along with its context. What it binds is unknown. One entry per CDR3 protein results from TCRdb running MiXCR on the RT-PCR reads. The sample contains around 480,000 distinct CDR3 sequences, around 9.9% of which appear only once. The record originates from a study of response to subunit inactivated influenza vaccine. General study findings and limits: The authors proposed limited new T cell recruitment per seasonal influenza vaccination.

The CDR3 spans 14 residues. Germline V gene sequence: CDR1 LGHDT, CDR2 YNNKEL (reference sequence). After removal of 1 base from V and 8 bases from J, the junction contained 3 bases not matched to a gene. Here the sequenced sample was PBMCs from blood, taken roughly 48 days after vaccination. The sequence was obtained from a man aged 50-60 years who received an inactivated influenza vaccine. V gene TRBV3-1 combines with J gene TRBJ2-1, with TRBD2 matching 9 bases. CDR3 DNA sequence: TGTGCCAGCAGCCAAGCAGCGGGGGGTCATGAGCAGTTCTTC. Translating gives CASSQAAGGHEQFF.